This entry features one T cell receptor (beta chain) sequence. The data derive from a study of blood T cell repertoires in COVID-19. Overall study: Donors in the United States, Italy and Spain gave samples during acute or convalescent COVID-19. From T cells, B-cell-depleted T cells, or PBMCs came the material, which was cDNA or gDNA.

Authors' methods: Quantification of nucleated cells was approximated via reference gene primer amplification. Some clones are missing from TCRdb's copy, which holds only in-frame ones; the method was immunoSEQ multiplex PCR. D and trimming come from the DNA, and the V and J calls and clone size come from that table. The sample carries approximately 88,000 clones, around 87% recorded once. The germline CDR1 and CDR2 sequences are MNHNY and SVGAGI (reference sequence). This CDR3 region has 12 residues. Trimming left V 5 bases short and J 3 bases short, with 8 bases between. The receptor was derived from a male donor with acute or convalescent COVID-19. Specimen: peripheral blood. The chain has TRBV6-6 and TRBJ2-7, with a possible D match to TRBD2 (5 bases). The CDR3 region has the DNA TGTGCCAGCAGTGGTCGGGGCTACGAGCAGTACTTC. Translating gives CASSGRGYEQYF.